What follows are 20 T cell receptor beta chains derived from one specimen sequenced in a study of T-cell memory formation after mild COVID-19. One entry per CDR3 protein results from TCRdb running MiXCR on the 5' RACE reads. Of 100,000 to 150,000 distinct CDR3 sequences detected, roughly 6% appear once; the ten largest clones hold under 2.5%. The sequencing sample was made of PBMCs or a T cell subset sorted from them (not recorded which). These receptors were collected from an adult woman who had mild COVID-19 (a few samples of this study predate the infection). Cell type and time point are not known.

This clonotype was recorded many times. This chain joins TRBV5-1 and TRBJ2-2, with TRBD2 as a possible D gene (5 bases). Germline assignment: CDR1 SGHRS and CDR2 YFSETQ. The CDR3 contains 16 residues. The V and J ends lost 4 bases and 1 base respectively, with 14 bases between them. This CDR3 reads CASSPGERMNTGELFF. DNA for the CDR3: TGCGCCAGCAGCCCCGGGGAGCGGATGAACACCGGGGAGCTGTTTTTT.

This clonotype was seen repeatedly, ten times or more. The DNA of the CDR3 is TGCGCCAGCAGCCAAGTTTTAGCCATCAGAAACATTCAGTACTTC. This codes for CASSQVLAIRNIQYF. The chain has TRBV4-1 and TRBJ2-4; D not certain. CDR3 length equals 15 residues. V shed 1 base and J shed 6 bases, with 13 bases lying between them. Per the germline V gene, CDR1 is MGHRA and CDR2 is YSYEKL.

The V and J genes are TRBV9 and TRBJ1-2, with 7 nucleotides matching TRBD1. The CDR3 covers 18 residues. With 0 bases clipped from V and 2 bases from J, the junction kept 13 bases outside the gene matches. Germline assignment: CDR1 SGDLS and CDR2 YYNGEE. As DNA, the CDR3 is TGTGCCAGCAGCGTAGTCCCAAACGGGGACAGTCGCAACTATGGCTACACCTTC. The encoded protein is CASSVVPNGDSRNYGYTF. The full variable domain, completed using reference TRBV9 and TRBJ1-2, is DSGVTQTPKHLITATGQRVTLRCSPRSGDLSVYWYQQSLDQGLQFLIQYYNGEERAKGNILERFSAQQFPDLHSELNLSSLELGDSALYFCASSVVPNGDSRNYGYTFGSGTRLTVV.

CDR3 in amino acids: CASSLILAGGRAYEQYF. DNA for the CDR3: TGTGCCAGCAGCTTAATCCTAGCGGGAGGGAGGGCCTACGAGCAGTACTTC. This rearrangement joins TRBV7-2 to TRBJ2-7; 12 nucleotides match TRBD2. Trimming took 2 bases from V and 2 from J; bases not matched to a gene: 7. Germline CDR1 and CDR2: SGHTA and FQGNSA. The CDR3 contains 17 residues.

This clonotype was observed many times. J is TRBJ1-5 and V is TRBV27, with 7 positions matching TRBD1. V was clipped by 3 bases and J by 7 bases; unmatched bases: 9. Germline values: CDR1 MNHEY, CDR2 SMNVEV (reference sequence). The CDR3 is 15 amino acids. In DNA, the CDR3 is TGTGCCAGCAGTTTGGTTGGGGCAGGGGGGCAGCCCCAGCATTTT. It specifies CASSLVGAGGQPQHF.

This rearrangement joins TRBV15 to TRBJ2-5; 7 bases align to TRBD2. CDR3 length: 15 residues. The germline CDR1 and CDR2 sequences are LNHNV and YYDKDF (reference sequence). V lost 0 bases and J lost 5; bases outside the gene matches: 6. CDR3 protein: CATSREVTSWETQYF. The CDR3 nucleotides are TGTGCCACCAGCAGAGAAGTGACTAGCTGGGAGACCCAGTACTTC.

This chain connects TRBV5-1 to TRBJ1-5; no clear D gene. V shed 0 bases and J shed 1 base, with 8 bases lying between them. Per germline, CDR1 SGHRS and CDR2 YFSETQ. CDR3 length: 15 residues. CDR3 protein: CASSLGAASNQPQHF. CDR3 nucleotides: TGCGCCAGCAGCTTGGGAGCAGCGAGCAATCAGCCCCAGCATTTT.

In its sample, this clonotype was seen many times. This chain links TRBV4-1 with TRBJ2-4; D is perhaps TRBD2 (7 bases). This CDR3 has 15 amino acids. V was shortened by 0 bases and J by 8 bases, with 14 bases between the two germline ends. Germline V gives CDR1 MGHRA, CDR2 YSYEKL. The DNA of the CDR3 is TGCGCCAGCAGCCAAGATAGGCAGGGGAGGGACATTCAGTACTTC. As protein: CASSQDRQGRDIQYF.

This sequence joins TRBV29-1 and TRBJ1-6; D ambiguous. The V gene lost 6 bases and the J gene lost 7 bases, with 16 bases spanning the gap. CDR1 and CDR2 from the germline V gene are SQVTM and ANQGSEA. CDR3 size: 14 residues. The CDR3 here is CSVRMGSMNSPLHF. The CDR3 nucleotides are TGCAGCGTCCGGATGGGCAGTATGAATTCACCCCTCCACTTT.

This clonotype was seen ten or more times. The rearrangement joins TRBV7-9 to TRBJ2-5, with 9 bases fitting TRBD2. Germline assignment: CDR1 SEHNR and CDR2 FQNEAQ (reference sequence). The length of the CDR3 is 16 residues. V shed 4 bases and J 7 bases; nucleotides not matched to a gene: 13. The CDR3, as DNA: TGTGCCAGCAGCTCTCAGGGTCTAGCGGGGCCGGGGACCCAGTACTTC. This encodes CASSSQGLAGPGTQYF.

The gene calls are TRBV12-3 or TRBV12-4 and TRBJ1-1, with TRBD1 as a possible D gene (5 bases). The length of the CDR3 is 15 residues. Between the trimmed V and J ends, which lost 0 bases and 3 bases, there was a span of 11 bases. CDR3 amino acids: CASSLAPGPDTEAFF. The DNA of the CDR3 is TGTGCCAGCAGTTTAGCGCCAGGGCCCGACACTGAAGCTTTCTTT.

Of note for this clonotype: A read error may be the cause here, since a much bigger clone is one base away. The V gene is TRBV3-1, the J gene TRBJ2-7, with a possible D match to TRBD2 (6 bases). Germline CDR1 and CDR2: LGHDT and YNNKEL (reference sequence). This CDR3 spans 12 amino acids. The V end lost 4 bases, the J end lost 7 bases, and 11 bases lay between the germline ends. CDR3 in DNA: TGTGCCAGCAGCCCGGGAGCAGTGGAGCAGTACTTC. Translating it yields CASSPGAVEQYF.

Ten or more counts support this clonotype. The J gene is TRBJ2-3, the V gene TRBV12-3 or TRBV12-4, with D hard to call. With 3 bases removed from V and 2 bases from J, the gap between germline ends came to 6 bases. This CDR3 comprises 13 residues. This CDR3 is CASSFQLTDTQYF. For the CDR3, the DNA is TGTGCCAGCAGTTTCCAGCTCACAGATACGCAGTATTTT.

This clonotype was seen a few times. The chain couples TRBV25-1 to TRBJ1-1; D ambiguous. The length of the CDR3 is 12 residues. Germline CDR1 is MGHDK and CDR2 is SYGVNS. Deletions cut 4 bases from V and 1 base from J, with 4 bases between. The DNA for the CDR3 is TGTGCCAGCAGTGCAGGGAACACTGAAGCTTTCTTT. Protein product: CASSAGNTEAFF. Full variable domain (rest looked up from reference TRBV25-1 and TRBJ1-1): EADIYQTPRYLVIGTGKKITLECSQTMGHDKMYWYQQDPGMELHLIHYSYGVNSTEKGDLSSESTVSRIRTEHFPLTLESARPSHTSQYLCASSAGNTEAFFGQGTRLTVV.

The table lists this clonotype with a few counts. The V and J genes are TRBV5-5 and TRBJ1-1; 11 nucleotides match TRBD1. There are 16 residues in the CDR3. Germline CDR1 reads SGHKS; CDR2 reads YYEKEE (reference sequence). With V trimmed by 2 bases and J by 5 bases, 8 bases remained unmatched. The CDR3, as DNA: TGTGCCAGCAGCTTAGGACAGGGGGCACTGTTGACTGAAGCTTTCTTT. Its protein is CASSLGQGALLTEAFF.

The V and J genes are TRBV12-3 or TRBV12-4 and TRBJ2-2; 8 positions agree with TRBD2. V dropped 6 bases and J dropped 5; count of bases not matched to a gene: 8. The CDR3 consists of 15 residues. The CDR3 loop is CASSRSGSYTGELFF. CDR3 DNA: TGTGCCAGCAGCCGGAGCGGGAGTTATACCGGGGAGCTGTTTTTT.

This clonotype showed up many times. This rearrangement joins TRBV7-9 to TRBJ2-3, with D possibly TRBD2 on 6 matching bases. The germline V gene has CDR1 SEHNR and CDR2 FQNEAQ (reference sequence). The length of the CDR3 is 15 residues. Trimming removed 5 bases at V and 2 bases at J, with 14 bases between. CDR3 in DNA: TGTGCCAGCAGCAAGGGACTGGACCACACAGATACGCAGTATTTT. This encodes CASSKGLDHTDTQYF.

This clonotype was detected ten times or more. The chain uses TRBV7-6 and TRBJ2-1; weak D call: TRBD1 (6 bases). The CDR3 is 15 residues long. Germline V gene lookup returns CDR1 SGHVS and CDR2 FNYEAQ. V lost 2 bases, J lost 4 bases, and 12 bases lay in between. CDR3 loop: CASSLSQGTYNEQFF. The CDR3 region has the DNA TGTGCCAGCAGCTTATCCCAGGGGACGTACAATGAGCAGTTCTTC.

This clonotype was counted many times. This chain connects TRBV5-1 to TRBJ1-1, with no clear D. Germline V lookup: CDR1 SGHRS, CDR2 YFSETQ. Trimming pared 0 bases from V and 1 base from J, leaving 7 bases between. The CDR3 runs to 14 residues. CDR3 residues: CASSLAAANTEAFF. The CDR3 DNA reads TGCGCCAGCAGCTTGGCAGCGGCGAACACTGAAGCTTTCTTT. Full variable domain (rest looked up from reference TRBV5-1 and TRBJ1-1): KAGVTQTPRYLIKTRGQQVTLSCSPISGHRSVSWYQQTPGQGLQFLFEYFSETQRNKGNFPGRFSGRQFSNSRSEMNVSTLELGDSALYLCASSLAAANTEAFFGQGTRLTVV.

The CDR3 here is CASSSDIGNEQFF. CDR3 bases: TGTGCCAGCAGCTCTGATATTGGCAATGAGCAGTTCTTC. This sequence joins TRBV7-3 and TRBJ2-1; D unresolved. The V and J ends lost 4 bases and 6 bases respectively, with 10 bases between them. CDR1 and CDR2 from the germline V gene are SGHTA and FQGTGA. The CDR3 consists of 13 residues.